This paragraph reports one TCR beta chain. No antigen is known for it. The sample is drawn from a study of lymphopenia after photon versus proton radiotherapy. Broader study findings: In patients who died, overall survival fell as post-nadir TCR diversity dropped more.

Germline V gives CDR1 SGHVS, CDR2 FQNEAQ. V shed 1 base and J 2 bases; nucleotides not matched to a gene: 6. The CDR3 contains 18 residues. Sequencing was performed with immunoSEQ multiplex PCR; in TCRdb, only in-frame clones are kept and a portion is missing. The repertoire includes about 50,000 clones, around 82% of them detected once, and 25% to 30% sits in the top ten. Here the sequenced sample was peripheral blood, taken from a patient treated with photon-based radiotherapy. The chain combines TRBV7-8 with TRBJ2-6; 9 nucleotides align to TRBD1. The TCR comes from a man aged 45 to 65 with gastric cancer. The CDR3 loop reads CASSLGDRVITGANVLTF. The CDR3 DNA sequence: TGTGCCAGCAGCTTAGGGGACAGGGTGATAACTGGGGCCAACGTCCTGACTTTC.